What follows are 25 T cell receptor beta chains derived from one specimen sequenced in a study of T cell responses to AZD1222 COVID-19 vaccine. The protocol was immunoSEQ multiplex PCR, while the TCRdb copy is restricted to in-frame clones and leaves out a portion. This table holds about 150,000 clones, just under 95% found once. The starting material was peripheral blood, obtained 28 days after the second AZD1222 dose. Receptors were obtained from an adult who received the AZD1222 COVID-19 vaccine.

V gene TRBV7-6 combines with J gene TRBJ1-1, with a weak D call TRBD1 (5 bases). CDR1 and CDR2 (germline): SGHVS, FNYEAQ. V lost 0 bases and J 1 base, leaving 9 bases between the germline ends. CDR3 length: 15 residues. The DNA for the CDR3 is TGTGCCAGCAGCTTAGCCAAGACAGCGAACACTGAAGCTTTCTTT. Amino acids: CASSLAKTANTEAFF.

This clone was detected once. The chain uses TRBV18 and TRBJ1-2; D is uncertain. Germline-derived CDR1 and CDR2 are KGHSH and LQKENI. This CDR3 has 13 amino acids. V was trimmed by 0 bases and J by 2 bases, leaving 4 bases between them. CDR3 amino acids: CASSPPGNYGYTF. In DNA form, the CDR3 reads TGTGCCAGCTCACCACCAGGAAACTATGGCTACACCTTC.

The chain is built from TRBV5-1 and TRBJ1-3; D is possibly TRBD1 (5 bases). V was cut by 0 bases and J by 4 bases, with 20 bases left in between. Germline assignment: CDR1 SGHRS and CDR2 YFSETQ. The CDR3 runs to 18 residues. CDR3 sequence (DNA): TGCGCCAGCAGCTTGGAATTTTGGGGCAGGTCGTGCGGAAACACCATATATTTT. As protein: CASSLEFWGRSCGNTIYF.

The chain uses TRBV12-3 or TRBV12-4 and TRBJ1-5, with no clear D. The CDR3 runs to 13 residues. V gave up 4 bases and J gave up 2 bases, with 6 bases separating them. CDR3 sequence reads: CASSSWGNQPQHF. The CDR3 coding sequence is TGTGCCAGCAGTTCTTGGGGCAATCAGCCCCAGCATTTT.

The V gene is TRBV2, the J gene TRBJ2-7, with 10 bases lining up with TRBD2. Trimming removed 2 bases from V and 4 bases from J; junction bases left unmatched: 5. CDR1 is SNHLY, CDR2 FYNNEI, per germline. This CDR3 has 15 amino acids. CDR3 amino acids: CASSETSGGVYEQYF. In nucleotides, the CDR3 is TGTGCCAGCAGTGAAACCAGCGGGGGGGTTTACGAGCAGTACTTC.

This CDR3 is CASSLGGPQHF. The CDR3 region has the DNA TGTGCCAGCAGCTTAGGCGGGCCCCAGCATTTT. This chain connects TRBV7-2 to TRBJ1-5; D call uncertain. Germline assignment: CDR1 SGHTA and CDR2 FQGNSA. Trimming took off 1 base at V and 9 bases at J, with 4 bases between the two ends. This CDR3 region has 11 residues.

This clone was detected once. The chain has TRBV10-3 and TRBJ1-1; the D gene is possibly TRBD1 (5 bases). V lost 6 bases and J lost 1, with 12 bases in between. CDR1 and CDR2 (germline): ENHRY, SYGVKD. CDR3 length: 14 amino acids. Here the CDR3 reads CAIRAGQRNTEAFF. Written as DNA, the CDR3 is TGTGCCATCAGAGCGGGGCAGCGGAACACTGAAGCTTTCTTT.

This chain joins TRBV4-2 and TRBJ1-1, with D tentatively TRBD1 (5 bases). The CDR3 has 15 residues. Germline V gives CDR1 LGHNA, CDR2 YNFKEQ. Trimming removed 3 bases from V and 8 bases from J, with 19 bases in between. CDR3 DNA: TGTGCCAGCAGCCATGAATTTAGTGATTGGGGCGAAGCTTTCTTT. Translated: CASSHEFSDWGEAFF.

The CDR3 nucleotides are TGTGCCAGCAGACCAAGGTTATTTGGGCAGGGAAGAGAAAAACTGTTTTTT. It translates to CASRPRLFGQGREKLFF. This chain uses TRBV4-2 with TRBJ1-4, with D perhaps matching TRBD1 (5 bases). The germline V gene encodes CDR1 LGHNA and CDR2 YNFKEQ. CDR3 length equals 17 residues. Trimming removed 6 bases at V and 8 bases at J, with 25 bases between.

The DNA of the CDR3 is TGTGCCAGCAGCGCTGACGGACGCAATCAGCCCCAGCATTTT. As protein: CASSADGRNQPQHF. This sequence joins TRBV2 and TRBJ1-5; D is unclear. The CDR3 runs to 14 residues. Germline CDR1 reads SNHLY; CDR2 reads FYNNEI. The V end was cut by 6 bases, the J end by 2 bases, with 11 bases between.

The genes are TRBV18 and TRBJ2-3; no reliable D call. V was pared by 6 bases and J by 2 bases, with 9 bases between. Germline CDR1 KGHSH, CDR2 LQKENI. This CDR3 is built from 13 residues. The CDR3 DNA follows: TGTGCCAGCTCCCAGGAGAACACAGATACGCAGTATTTT. Its translation: CASSQENTDTQYF.

This clone was seen a single time. The genes are TRBV18 and TRBJ2-3, with 12 bases matching TRBD1. Germline V CDR1 and CDR2: KGHSH, LQKENI. This CDR3 spans 16 amino acids. J was trimmed by 7 bases and V by 3 bases; bases with no gene match: 8. The CDR3: CASSPPGTGGAYTQYF. DNA for the CDR3: TGTGCCAGCTCACCTCCCGGGACAGGGGGCGCTTATACGCAGTATTTT.

The V gene is TRBV3-1 (or the pseudogene TRBV3-2), the J gene TRBJ2-1; TRBD2 might be the D (6 bases). The germline V gene encodes CDR1 LGHDT and CDR2 YNNKEL (reference sequence). V gave up 7 bases and J gave up 0 bases, with 16 bases separating them. The CDR3 spans 16 residues. The CDR3 loop reads CASTWGLQSSYNEQFF. In nucleotides, the CDR3 is TGTGCCAGCACCTGGGGACTGCAGAGCTCCTACAATGAGCAGTTCTTC.

The CDR3 bases are TGTGCCAGCAGTCCGTGGGTGAGAACTGGGGCCAACGTCCTGACTTTC. It translates to CASSPWVRTGANVLTF. The chain carries TRBV6-2 or TRBV6-3 and TRBJ2-6, with D unclear. The germline V gene encodes CDR1 MNHEY and CDR2 SVGEGT. The V end lost 5 bases, the J end lost 2 bases, and 13 bases lay between the germline ends. The CDR3 is made up of 16 amino acids.

The chain combines TRBV30 with TRBJ1-1, with 8 nucleotides matching TRBD1. This CDR3 is 16 amino acids long. J gave up 0 bases and V 3 bases, and 9 bases lay outside the gene matches. Germline V gene lookup returns CDR1 GTSNPN and CDR2 SVGIG (reference sequence). Written as DNA, the CDR3 is TGTGCCTGGAGCCAGGATGGGGACAGGATGAACACTGAAGCTTTCTTT. This translates into CAWSQDGDRMNTEAFF.

This rearrangement joins TRBV7-2 to TRBJ2-5; no clear D gene. CDR3 length equals 13 residues. The ends were cut back, 1 base at V and 4 bases at J, with 7 bases in the middle. Germline loops: CDR1 SGHTA, CDR2 FQGNSA. The CDR3 is CASSLEGAETQYF. CDR3 DNA: TGTGCCAGCAGCTTAGAGGGTGCAGAGACCCAGTACTTC.

This chain joins TRBV15 and TRBJ1-2; TRBD1 might be the D (6 bases). Trimming took off 0 bases at V and 3 bases at J, with 20 bases between the two ends. The CDR3 length is 18 residues. The germline gives CDR1 LNHNV, CDR2 YYDKDF (reference sequence). CDR3 coding DNA: TGTGCCACCAGCAGAGATTTATCCTGGGGCTGGGGGCACTATGGCTACACCTTC. This translates into CATSRDLSWGWGHYGYTF.

This sequence joins TRBV5-1 and TRBJ1-4; D may be TRBD1 (6 bases). The CDR3 consists of 15 residues. Trimming cost V 4 bases and J 0 bases, with 10 bases left between them. Germline V gene lookup returns CDR1 SGHRS and CDR2 YFSETQ. The CDR3 DNA follows: TGCGCCAGCAGCACGGGACATGCAACTAATGAAAAACTGTTTTTT. Protein sequence: CASSTGHATNEKLFF.

This chain uses TRBV11-3 with TRBJ1-1; unclear D gene. The CDR3 contains 14 residues. Trimming took off 0 bases at V and 4 bases at J, with 9 bases between the two ends. The germline V gene has CDR1 SGHNT and CDR2 YENEEA. The chain's CDR3 is CASSLDLGSTEAFF. Written as DNA, the CDR3 is TGTGCCAGCAGCTTAGATCTAGGCTCCACTGAAGCTTTCTTT.

This sequence joins TRBV19 and TRBJ1-5; no reliable D call. This CDR3 region has 14 residues. CDR1 is LNHDA, CDR2 SQIVND, per germline (reference sequence). V lost 10 bases to trimming and J lost 0 bases, with 13 bases between them. The CDR3 nucleotides read TGTGCCACCGCGGGTTCTCATAGCAATCAGCCCCAGCATTTT. Protein product: CATAGSHSNQPQHF.

The rearrangement uses TRBV7-2 and TRBJ1-5; D is possibly TRBD1 (5 bases). Trimming cost V 4 bases and J 7 bases, with 11 bases left between them. CDR1 and CDR2 from the germline V gene are SGHTA and FQGNSA. There are 13 residues in the CDR3. The CDR3 DNA reads TGTGCCAGCAGCTACTCAGGGAACCAGCCCCAGCATTTT. Protein: CASSYSGNQPQHF. The full variable domain, with the rest looked up from reference TRBV7-2 and TRBJ1-5, is GAGVSQSPSNKVTEKGKDVELRCDPISGHTALYWYRQSLGQGLEFLIYFQGNSAPDKSGLPSDRFSAERTGGSVSTLTIQRTQQEDSAVYLCASSYSGNQPQHFGDGTRLSIL.

This chain connects TRBV7-3 to TRBJ2-7; D possibly uses TRBD1 or TRBD2 (6 bases each). Trimming stripped 3 bases from V and 6 bases from J, with 18 bases between. In germline, CDR1 is SGHTA, CDR2 FQGTGA. The CDR3 loop spans 15 amino acids. The CDR3 here is CASSLVEGHLSEQYF. DNA for the CDR3: TGTGCCAGCAGCTTGGTGGAGGGACACCTCTCCGAGCAGTACTTC. Full variable domain (outside the CDR3, taken from reference TRBV7-3 and TRBJ2-7): GAGVSQTPSNKVTEKGKYVELRCDPISGHTALYWYRQSLGQGPEFLIYFQGTGAADDSGLPNDRFFAVRPEGSVSTLKIQRTERGDSAVYLCASSLVEGHLSEQYFGPGTRLTVT.

The gene calls are TRBV6-5 and TRBJ1-3, with D perhaps matching TRBD1 (5 bases). The CDR3 contains 15 residues. CDR1 and CDR2 (germline): MNHEY, SVGAGI. Deletions cut 5 bases from V and 7 bases from J, with 18 bases between. The CDR3 sequence: CASSKGTTPRNTIYF. CDR3 nucleotides: TGTGCCAGCAGTAAGGGGACGACCCCGAGGAACACCATATATTTT.

The rearrangement links TRBV28 to TRBJ2-1, with D maybe TRBD2 (7 bases). Per the germline V gene, CDR1 is MDHEN and CDR2 is SYDVKM. Trimming took off 7 bases at V and 7 bases at J, with 17 bases between the two ends. The CDR3 spans 14 residues. The CDR3 DNA is TGTGCCAGCAACCGAGCCGGGGGGCAAAATGAGCAGTTCTTC. This codes for CASNRAGGQNEQFF.

This clone has a single count. The chain recombines TRBV28 with TRBJ1-3; no clear D. CDR3 length: 14 residues. CDR1 MDHEN and CDR2 SYDVKM come from the germline V gene. V shed 3 bases and J shed 2 bases, with 8 bases lying between them. The DNA of the CDR3 is TGTGCCAGCAGTTTCGTTGAGGCTGGAAACACCATATATTTT. Translated, it gives CASSFVEAGNTIYF.